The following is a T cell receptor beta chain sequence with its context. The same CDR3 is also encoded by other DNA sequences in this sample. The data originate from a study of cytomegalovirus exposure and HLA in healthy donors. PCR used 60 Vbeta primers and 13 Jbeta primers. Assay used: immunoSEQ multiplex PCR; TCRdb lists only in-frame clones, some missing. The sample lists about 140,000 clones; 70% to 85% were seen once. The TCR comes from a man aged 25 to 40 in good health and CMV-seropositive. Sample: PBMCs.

As DNA, the CDR3 is TGTGCCAGCTCACCGACAGGAGTGAACACTGAAGCTTTCTTT. Encoded protein: CASSPTGVNTEAFF. The rearrangement uses TRBV18 and TRBJ1-1, with D possibly being TRBD1 (6 bases). Trimming removed 3 bases at V and 0 bases at J, with 8 bases between. The CDR3 sequence is 14 residues long. Germline V CDR1 and CDR2: KGHSH, LQKENI.